This T cell receptor beta chain is from a study of cytomegalovirus exposure and HLA in healthy donors. The overall study: Most donors, roughly 84% of several hundred genotyped, fell in the Caucasian-associated ancestry cluster. Study-wide findings and caveats: The classifier was said to identify cytomegalovirus status with high specificity and sensitivity. Earlier results showed most TCR beta V segments being productive about 87% or about 30% of the time.

A word on this clone: Its antigen is not identified.

PCR amplification relied on 60 Vbeta primers (plus 13 Jbeta primers). Source study methods: Around 10 million of the 60 million to 80 million unique TCR beta chains counted in a later analysis were shared. Sequencing used immunoSEQ multiplex PCR; TCRdb keeps in-frame clones, though not all of them. V and J calls and clone size follow that table, whereas D and trimming were derived from the DNA. The repertoire includes roughly 160,000 clones, about four fifths of them detected once, and under 15% sits in the top ten. Sequenced: PBMCs. The origin of this receptor is a woman between 45 and 65 years old in good health and CMV-seronegative.

CDR3 DNA sequence: TGTGCCAGCAGTTTTGCTAGCGGTCCAGGGGATACGCAGTATTTT. Protein product: CASSFASGPGDTQYF. The chain uses TRBV28 and TRBJ2-3; 7 positions match TRBD2. Germline-derived CDR1 and CDR2 are MDHEN and SYDVKM. The CDR3 is 15 amino acids. J gave up 6 bases and V 3 bases, and 9 bases lay outside the gene matches.